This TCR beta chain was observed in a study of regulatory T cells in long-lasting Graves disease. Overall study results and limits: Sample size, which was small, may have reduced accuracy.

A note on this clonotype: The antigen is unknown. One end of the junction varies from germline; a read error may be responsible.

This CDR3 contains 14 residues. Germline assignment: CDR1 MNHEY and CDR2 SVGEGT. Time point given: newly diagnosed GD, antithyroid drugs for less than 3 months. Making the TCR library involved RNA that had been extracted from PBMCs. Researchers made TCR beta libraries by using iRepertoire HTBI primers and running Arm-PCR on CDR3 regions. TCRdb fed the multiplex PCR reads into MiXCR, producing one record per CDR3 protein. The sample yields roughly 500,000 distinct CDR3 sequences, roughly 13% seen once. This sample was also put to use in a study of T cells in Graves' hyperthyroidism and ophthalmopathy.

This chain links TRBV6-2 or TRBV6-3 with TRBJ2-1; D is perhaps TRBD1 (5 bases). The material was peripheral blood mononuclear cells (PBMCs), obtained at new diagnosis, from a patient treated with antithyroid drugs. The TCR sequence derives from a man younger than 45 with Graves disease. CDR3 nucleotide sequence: TGTGCCAGCAGTTCCAGGGATAGGTACAATGAGCGGTTCTTC. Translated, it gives CASSSRDRYNERFF.